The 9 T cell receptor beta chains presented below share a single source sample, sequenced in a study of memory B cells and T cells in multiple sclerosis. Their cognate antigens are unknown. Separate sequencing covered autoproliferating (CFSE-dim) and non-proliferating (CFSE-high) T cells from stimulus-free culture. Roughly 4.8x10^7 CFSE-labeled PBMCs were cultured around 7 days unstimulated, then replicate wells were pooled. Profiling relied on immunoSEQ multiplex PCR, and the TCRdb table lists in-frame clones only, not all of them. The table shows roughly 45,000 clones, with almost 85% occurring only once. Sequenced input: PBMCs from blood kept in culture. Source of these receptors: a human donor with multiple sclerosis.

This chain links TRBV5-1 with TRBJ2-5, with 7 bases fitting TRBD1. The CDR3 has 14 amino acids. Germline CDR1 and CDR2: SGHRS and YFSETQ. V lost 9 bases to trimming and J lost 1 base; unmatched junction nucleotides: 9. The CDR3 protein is CATSTGQTQETQYF. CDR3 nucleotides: TGCGCCACCTCGACGGGACAGACCCAAGAGACCCAGTACTTC. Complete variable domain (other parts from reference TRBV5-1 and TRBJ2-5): KAGVTQTPRYLIKTRGQQVTLSCSPISGHRSVSWYQQTPGQGLQFLFEYFSETQRNKGNFPGRFSGRQFSNSRSEMNVSTLELGDSALYLCATSTGQTQETQYFGPGTRLLVL.

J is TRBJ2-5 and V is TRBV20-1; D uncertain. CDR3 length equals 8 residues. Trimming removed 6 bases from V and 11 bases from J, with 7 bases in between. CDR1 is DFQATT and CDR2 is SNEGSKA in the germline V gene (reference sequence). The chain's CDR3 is CSAGAQYF. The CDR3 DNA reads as TGCAGTGCAGGTGCACAGTACTTC.

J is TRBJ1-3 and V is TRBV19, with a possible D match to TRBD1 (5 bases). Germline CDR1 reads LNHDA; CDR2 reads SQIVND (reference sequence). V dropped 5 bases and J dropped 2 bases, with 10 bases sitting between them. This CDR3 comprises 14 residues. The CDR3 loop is CASSGQGTGNTIYF. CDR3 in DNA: TGTGCCAGTAGTGGGCAGGGTACTGGAAACACCATATATTTT.

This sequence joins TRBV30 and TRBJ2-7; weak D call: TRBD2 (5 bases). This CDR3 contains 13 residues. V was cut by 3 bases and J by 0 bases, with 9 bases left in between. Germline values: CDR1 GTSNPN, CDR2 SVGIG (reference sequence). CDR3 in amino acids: CAWSAGVSYEQYF. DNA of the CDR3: TGTGCCTGGAGCGCCGGGGTCTCCTACGAGCAGTACTTC. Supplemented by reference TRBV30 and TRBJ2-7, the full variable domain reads SQTIHQWPATLVQPVGSPLSLECTVEGTSNPNLYWYRQAAGRGLQLLFYSVGIGQISSEVPQNLSASRPQDRQFILSSKKLLLSDSGFYLCAWSAGVSYEQYFGPGTRLTVT.

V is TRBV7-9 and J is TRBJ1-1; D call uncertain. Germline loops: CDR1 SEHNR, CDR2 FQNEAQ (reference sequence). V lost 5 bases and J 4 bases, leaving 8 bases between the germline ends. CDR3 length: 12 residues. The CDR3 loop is CASSPTSTEAFF. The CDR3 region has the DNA TGTGCCAGCAGCCCCACGAGCACTGAAGCTTTCTTT.

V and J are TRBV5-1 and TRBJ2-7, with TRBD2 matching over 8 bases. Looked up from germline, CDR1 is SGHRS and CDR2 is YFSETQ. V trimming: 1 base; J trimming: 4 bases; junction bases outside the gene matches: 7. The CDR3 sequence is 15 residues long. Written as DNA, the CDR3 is TGCGCCAGCAGCTTGAGCAGCGGGGGTTATTACGAGCAGTACTTC. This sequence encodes CASSLSSGGYYEQYF.

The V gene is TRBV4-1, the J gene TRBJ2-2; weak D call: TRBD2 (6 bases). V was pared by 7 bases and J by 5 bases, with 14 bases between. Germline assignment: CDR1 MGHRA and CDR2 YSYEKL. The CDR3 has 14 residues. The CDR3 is CASTWDRETGELFF. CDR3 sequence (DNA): TGCGCCAGCACCTGGGACCGGGAGACCGGGGAGCTGTTTTTT.

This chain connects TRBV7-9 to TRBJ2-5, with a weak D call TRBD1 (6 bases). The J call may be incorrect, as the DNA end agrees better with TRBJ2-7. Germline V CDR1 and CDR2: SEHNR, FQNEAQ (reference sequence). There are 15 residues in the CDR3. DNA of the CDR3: TGTGCCAGCAGCTTTTTCTGGGGGCAGACAAACGAGCAGTACTTC. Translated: CASSFFWGQTNEQYF.

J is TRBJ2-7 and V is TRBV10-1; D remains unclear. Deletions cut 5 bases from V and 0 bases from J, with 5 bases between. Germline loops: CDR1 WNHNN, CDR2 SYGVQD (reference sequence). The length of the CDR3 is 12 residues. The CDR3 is CASSLSSYEQYF. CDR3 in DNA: TGCGCCAGCAGTCTTAGCTCCTACGAGCAGTACTTC.